Below are 29 T cell receptor beta chains sequenced from a single sample in a study of cytomegalovirus exposure and HLA in healthy donors. Amplification used 60 Vbeta primers and 13 Jbeta primers. Profiled with immunoSEQ multiplex PCR; TCRdb holds only in-frame clones, not every one. This table holds 150,000 to 200,000 clones, 81% found once. The specimen sequenced was PBMCs. All receptors derive from a man in his fifties or sixties in good health and CMV-seropositive.

The J gene is TRBJ2-7, the V gene TRBV11-2; 8 bases agree with TRBD2. V trimming: 5 bases; J trimming: 1 base; junction bases outside the gene matches: 1. Germline CDR1 reads SGHAT; CDR2 reads FQNNGV. CDR3 length equals 13 residues. CDR3 coding DNA: TGTGCCAGCAGCGGCGGGGGGTCCTACGAGCAGTACTTC. Residues: CASSGGGSYEQYF.

This clone has a single count. The chain uses TRBV28 and TRBJ2-7, with D perhaps TRBD2 (5 bases). The CDR3 is 14 residues long. Trimming took off 3 bases at V and 6 bases at J, with 15 bases between the two ends. Germline V gives CDR1 MDHEN, CDR2 SYDVKM. The CDR3 protein is CASSFLQSGSEQYF. The CDR3 DNA sequence: TGTGCCAGCAGTTTTCTGCAGAGCGGCAGCGAGCAGTACTTC.

This clone was detected a few times. The V call is TRBV4-1, the J call TRBJ2-2; TRBD1 agrees at 10 bases. The CDR3 consists of 19 residues. Germline V lookup: CDR1 MGHRA, CDR2 YSYEKL. V shed 2 bases and J 5 bases; nucleotides not matched to a gene: 14. The CDR3 coding sequence is TGCGCCAGCAGCCAACGTACTCGGTCCGGGACAGGGGAAACCGGGGAGCTGTTTTTT. Its protein is CASSQRTRSGTGETGELFF.

This chain links TRBV2 with TRBJ1-1; D remains unclear. The CDR3 loop spans 15 amino acids. V lost 3 bases, J lost 3 bases, and 14 bases lay in between. From germline, CDR1 is SNHLY and CDR2 FYNNEI. CDR3 in DNA: TGTGCCAGCAGTGATTTCGGGGTAAGGGACACTGAAGCTTTCTTT. The encoded protein is CASSDFGVRDTEAFF.

The J gene is TRBJ1-6, the V gene TRBV5-1; TRBD1 agrees at 9 bases. The CDR3 has 15 residues. V trimming: 0 bases; J trimming: 8 bases; junction bases outside the gene matches: 3. Looked up from germline, CDR1 is SGHRS and CDR2 is YFSETQ. The CDR3 DNA reads TGCGCCAGCAGCTTGGTAGGGGACAGGGATTCACCCCTCCACTTT. This codes for CASSLVGDRDSPLHF. Full variable domain (remainder filled in from reference TRBV5-1 and TRBJ1-6): KAGVTQTPRYLIKTRGQQVTLSCSPISGHRSVSWYQQTPGQGLQFLFEYFSETQRNKGNFPGRFSGRQFSNSRSEMNVSTLELGDSALYLCASSLVGDRDSPLHFGNGTRLTVT.

This clone was counted once. The genes are TRBV11-1 and TRBJ1-2; tentative D call: TRBD1 (5 bases). The CDR3 covers 13 residues. CDR1 and CDR2 (germline): SGHAT, FQDESV (reference sequence). Trimming took 11 bases from V and 2 from J, leaving 15 bases between them. As DNA, the CDR3 is TGTGCCTCGTCAGGGAATCTAAACTATGGCTACACCTTC. Amino acids: CASSGNLNYGYTF.

The chain is built from TRBV9 and TRBJ1-1, with a tentative D call TRBD1 (5 bases). With 3 bases removed from V and 4 bases from J, the gap between germline ends came to 10 bases. In germline, CDR1 is SGDLS, CDR2 YYNGEE. There are 13 residues in the CDR3. CDR3 sequence: CASSGVGGTEAFF. In nucleotides, the CDR3 is TGTGCCAGCAGCGGGGTGGGGGGCACTGAAGCTTTCTTT.

The chain employs TRBV7-8 and TRBJ2-7; D is perhaps TRBD1 (5 bases). The V gene lost 5 bases and the J gene lost 9 bases, with 26 bases spanning the gap. Per the germline V gene, CDR1 is SGHVS and CDR2 is FQNEAQ. This CDR3 contains 16 residues. CDR3 amino acids: CASSQTGTGPVRGQYF. The CDR3 bases are TGTGCCAGCAGCCAGACCGGCACAGGACCGGTAAGGGGGCAGTACTTC.

The chain couples TRBV5-1 to TRBJ2-3, with D possibly being TRBD1 (5 bases). CDR1 is SGHRS and CDR2 is YFSETQ in the germline V gene. This CDR3 contains 14 residues. Trimming removed 4 bases from V and 6 bases from J, with 15 bases in between. This CDR3 reads CASSMLPGSDTQYF. The CDR3 nucleotides read TGCGCCAGCAGCATGCTCCCAGGGTCCGATACGCAGTATTTT.

The chain recombines TRBV12-2 with TRBJ1-1; TRBD1 is the table's D call, not checked against the DNA. TRBV12-2 is listed as a pseudogene. The CDR3 extends over 20 amino acids. The CDR3 region is CASRPIIEPSGTGINTEAFF. As DNA, the CDR3 is TGTGCAAGTCGCCCGATTATTGAGCCGTCCGGGACAGGGATAAACACTGAAGCTTTCTTT.

The chain couples TRBV18 to TRBJ2-2; possible D gene TRBD1, 5 bases. The V gene's germline CDR1 is KGHSH and CDR2 LQKENI. Trimming took 3 bases from V and 2 from J, leaving 7 bases between them. This CDR3 has 14 residues. DNA of the CDR3: TGTGCCAGCTCACCGCAGGGTAACACCGGGGAGCTGTTTTTT. Translating it yields CASSPQGNTGELFF.

The chain carries TRBV28 and TRBJ2-7, with D possibly matching TRBD2 (5 bases). From germline, CDR1 is MDHEN and CDR2 SYDVKM. The CDR3 has 12 amino acids. Trimming removed 6 bases from V and 6 bases from J, with 12 bases in between. The CDR3, as DNA: TGTGCCAGCAGCCGAGGGCCGGTCGAGCAGTACTTC. It encodes CASSRGPVEQYF.

CDR3 sequence (DNA): TGTGCCAGCAGGTGGTGGGCAGGGGGAGAGACCCAGTACTTC. Its translation is CASRWWAGGETQYF. This sequence joins TRBV25-1 and TRBJ2-5, with 7 bases that match TRBD1. CDR1 and CDR2 from the germline V gene are MGHDK and SYGVNS. V was pared by 6 bases and J by 4 bases, with 8 bases of the junction left unmatched. The CDR3 loop spans 14 amino acids.

The genes are TRBV6-6 and TRBJ1-5; D gene unclear. The CDR3 totals 15 residues. Between the trimmed V and J ends, which lost 5 bases and 4 bases, there was a span of 15 bases. Per germline, CDR1 MNHNY and CDR2 SVGAGI (reference sequence). Written as DNA, the CDR3 is TGTGCCAGCAGTGCCGACTTAGGTGGGAATCAGCCCCAGCATTTT. This encodes CASSADLGGNQPQHF.

CDR3 sequence (DNA): TGTGCCAGCAGTTACGACGGAGCCCGGGGGAATGAGCAGTTCTTC. Translated, it gives CASSYDGARGNEQFF. The chain couples TRBV6-6 to TRBJ2-1; the D gene is possibly TRBD2 (6 bases). Trimming removed 2 bases at V and 7 bases at J, with 15 bases between. Germline V lookup: CDR1 MNHNY, CDR2 SVGAGI (reference sequence). The CDR3 extends over 15 amino acids.

The rearrangement links TRBV18 to TRBJ2-6; TRBD1 is a possible D gene (6 bases). Germline assignment: CDR1 KGHSH and CDR2 LQKENI. With 3 bases removed from V and 4 bases from J, the gap between germline ends came to 10 bases. CDR3 length equals 15 residues. CDR3 sequence (DNA): TGTGCCAGCTCACCGAGGACAGCCGGGGCCAACGTCCTGACTTTC. Its protein product is CASSPRTAGANVLTF.

This rearrangement joins TRBV28 to TRBJ1-5, with D hard to call. The CDR3 has 13 residues. The germline V gene encodes CDR1 MDHEN and CDR2 SYDVKM. The V end was cut by 3 bases, the J end by 7 bases, with 10 bases between. In nucleotides, the CDR3 is TGTGCCAGCAGTTTCACATCAGGACAGCCCCAGCATTTT. Its translation: CASSFTSGQPQHF.

This clone was recorded once. This rearrangement joins TRBV18 to TRBJ1-4; unclear D gene. The CDR3 covers 15 residues. Between the trimmed V and J ends, which lost 4 bases and 4 bases, there was a span of 13 bases. Germline assignment: CDR1 KGHSH and CDR2 LQKENI. CDR3 nucleotides: TGTGCCAGCTCACGACTAGGCTTAAATAATGAAAAACTGTTTTTT. Its protein product is CASSRLGLNNEKLFF.

DNA of the CDR3: TGCGCCAGCAGTGAGTCTGGGGGCGGTACTGAAGCTTTCTTT. Translating gives CASSESGGGTEAFF. The chain carries TRBV10-1 and TRBJ1-1, with D possibly TRBD1 on 6 matching bases. Germline V gene sequence: CDR1 WNHNN, CDR2 SYGVQD (reference sequence). CDR3 length equals 14 residues. V was shortened by 0 bases and J by 5 bases, with 10 bases between the two germline ends.

This clone was picked up a small number of times. This chain joins TRBV28 and TRBJ1-2, with TRBD1 as a possible D gene (6 bases). Deletions cut 6 bases from V and 0 bases from J, with 20 bases between. This CDR3 has 17 residues. Germline V gives CDR1 MDHEN, CDR2 SYDVKM. The CDR3 region has the DNA TGTGCCAGCAGGGGGTGGGACACAGAGTTCCCTAACTATGGCTACACCTTC. Translating gives CASRGWDTEFPNYGYTF.

The genes are TRBV5-1 and TRBJ1-3; TRBD1 matches at 8 bases. CDR1 is SGHRS, CDR2 YFSETQ, per germline. The CDR3 length is 17 residues. Losses at the gene ends were 0 bases for V and 5 bases for J; bases not matched to a gene: 10. CDR3 bases: TGCGCCAGCAGCTTGGATCTTCCGGGACAGGCCCGAAACACCATATATTTT. It is translated as CASSLDLPGQARNTIYF.

The rearrangement links TRBV29-1 to TRBJ2-1, with 13 bases that match TRBD2. The germline V gene has CDR1 SQVTM and CDR2 ANQGSEA. The V segment lost 6 bases and the J segment 3 bases; nucleotides outside the gene matches: 2. This CDR3 has 14 amino acids. The CDR3 nucleotides read TGCAGCGTCCGGACTAGCGGGAGCTACAATGAGCAGTTCTTC. Encoded protein: CSVRTSGSYNEQFF.

The rearrangement joins TRBV27 to TRBJ1-1; D remains ambiguous. The V end was cut by 5 bases, the J end by 5 bases, with 15 bases between. Germline values: CDR1 MNHEY, CDR2 SMNVEV (reference sequence). The CDR3 extends over 14 amino acids. The CDR3 protein is CASSPRTVQTEAFF. Here the CDR3 DNA reads TGTGCCAGCAGTCCCAGAACCGTGCAGACTGAAGCTTTCTTT.

This chain uses TRBV7-9 with TRBJ1-1; 7 positions agree with TRBD1. CDR1 is SEHNR, CDR2 FQNEAQ, per germline (reference sequence). V lost 7 bases and J lost 6; bases outside the gene matches: 11. This CDR3 has 14 amino acids. The CDR3 here is CASTADRAGPEAFF. The CDR3 DNA is TGTGCCAGCACCGCCGACAGGGCGGGCCCTGAAGCTTTCTTT.

The V gene is TRBV6-6, the J gene TRBJ1-6, with D unresolved. V lost 5 bases, J lost 10 bases, and 12 bases lay in between. Germline V gene data show CDR1 as MNHNY and CDR2 as SVGAGI (reference sequence). This CDR3 contains 13 residues. CDR3 protein: CASSPRLNSPLHF. CDR3 nucleotides: TGTGCCAGCAGTCCGCGACTGAACTCACCCCTCCACTTT.

The gene calls are TRBV5-1 and TRBJ1-2; possibly TRBD1 for D (6 bases). The V end lost 0 bases, the J end lost 2 bases, and 20 bases lay between the germline ends. This CDR3 has 18 amino acids. Looked up from germline, CDR1 is SGHRS and CDR2 is YFSETQ. The CDR3 bases are TGCGCCAGCAGCTTGGTCCCTATAACGACAGGATTGAACTATGGCTACACCTTC. This sequence encodes CASSLVPITTGLNYGYTF.

Concerning this clone: Other DNA sequences from this sample encode an identical CDR3 as well. The gene calls are TRBV7-9 and TRBJ1-2; D is uncertain. CDR3 length: 12 residues. Germline V gene lookup returns CDR1 SEHNR and CDR2 FQNEAQ (reference sequence). V was pared by 3 bases and J by 6 bases, with 8 bases between. CDR3: CASSFRGDGYTF. The CDR3 DNA is TGTGCCAGCAGCTTTCGGGGAGATGGCTACACCTTC. The variable domain in full, completed from reference TRBV7-9 and TRBJ1-2, reads DTGVSQNPRHKITKRGQNVTFRCDPISEHNRLYWYRQTLGQGPEFLTYFQNEAQLEKSRLLSDRFSAERPKGSFSTLEIQRTEQGDSAMYLCASSFRGDGYTFGSGTRLTVV.

The rearrangement joins TRBV5-1 to TRBJ2-3, with D perhaps TRBD2 (7 bases). The V and J ends lost 0 bases and 5 bases respectively, with 19 bases between them. The CDR3 covers 17 residues. Germline V gene sequence: CDR1 SGHRS, CDR2 YFSETQ. CDR3 loop: CASSLDGGGGRGDTQYF. The CDR3 nucleotides are TGCGCCAGCAGCTTGGACGGCGGGGGCGGCCGTGGAGATACGCAGTATTTT.

The J gene is TRBJ1-1, the V gene TRBV15; 7 bases fit TRBD1. CDR1 and CDR2 from the germline V gene are LNHNV and YYDKDF (reference sequence). This CDR3 spans 15 amino acids. Trimming removed 2 bases from V and 5 bases from J; junction bases left unmatched: 8. CDR3 sequence: CATSRMPTGETEAFF. In nucleotides, the CDR3 is TGTGCCACCAGCAGAATGCCCACAGGGGAAACTGAAGCTTTCTTT.